These 23 T cell receptor beta chains came from one sample sequenced in a study of blood T cell repertoires in COVID-19. TCRdb keeps only in-frame clones here, not all; method: immunoSEQ multiplex PCR. The data show roughly 100,000 clones, with about four fifths seen just once and about 10% held by the top ten. Sequencing used peripheral blood. These receptors all come from a man in his forties or fifties with active or convalescent COVID-19.

The chain is built from TRBV27 and TRBJ2-7; 8 bases line up with TRBD1. Germline V gene data show CDR1 as MNHEY and CDR2 as SMNVEV (reference sequence). The CDR3 loop spans 13 amino acids. V gave up 5 bases and J gave up 5 bases; unmatched junction bases: 5. This CDR3 reads CASSRTGSNEQYF. The CDR3 DNA reads as TGTGCCAGCAGTCGGACAGGGAGTAACGAGCAGTACTTC.

This clone has a single count. The V and J genes are TRBV7-3 and TRBJ2-2; TRBD2 matches at 8 bases. Unmatched junction bases numbered 5, after V lost 5 bases and J lost 0 bases. This CDR3 is 16 amino acids long. The germline gives CDR1 SGHTA, CDR2 FQGTGA. CDR3 coding DNA: TGTGCCAGCAGCCAACTTAGCGGGGCGAACACCGGGGAGCTGTTTTTT. Its translation is CASSQLSGANTGELFF.

V usage is TRBV6-1 and J usage is TRBJ1-2; TRBD1 is a possible D gene (6 bases). V lost 3 bases to trimming and J lost 8 bases, with 10 bases between them. Germline V gene data show CDR1 as MNHNS and CDR2 as SASEGT. There are 12 residues in the CDR3. CDR3 region: CASSDRTAGYTF. CDR3 nucleotide sequence: TGTGCCAGCAGTGACCGGACAGCAGGCTACACCTTC.

The genes are TRBV2 and TRBJ1-2, with D perhaps matching TRBD1 (6 bases). This CDR3 region has 13 residues. Germline CDR1 is SNHLY and CDR2 is FYNNEI. The V end was cut by 8 bases, the J end by 3 bases, with 13 bases between. Here the CDR3 reads CASLGTGYYGYTF. In nucleotides, the CDR3 is TGTGCCAGCCTTGGAACAGGGTACTATGGCTACACCTTC.

As regards this clone: One end of the junction is discordant with germline, which a read error may explain. This specimen includes other DNA sequences encoding the same CDR3. The V call is TRBV6-5, the J call TRBJ1-3; D uncertain. Germline V gene sequence: CDR1 MNHEY, CDR2 SVGAGI. The CDR3 is 14 amino acids. The CDR3 is CASSSSRGGNTIYF. CDR3 DNA: TGTGCCAGCAGTTCCTCCCGAGGCGGAAATACCATATATTTT.

This clone was recorded a few times. The V and J genes are TRBV7-2 and TRBJ2-1; the match to TRBD1 covers 7 bases. In germline, CDR1 is SGHTA, CDR2 FQGNSA. The ends lost 4 bases at V and 0 bases at J; junction bases unmatched: 3. This CDR3 region has 15 residues. The CDR3 spells CASSSRDSSYNEQFF. DNA for the CDR3: TGTGCCAGCAGCTCCCGGGACAGCTCCTACAATGAGCAGTTCTTC.

This clone was recorded once. The chain carries TRBV19 and TRBJ2-2; possibly TRBD2 for D (6 bases). Trimming pared 5 bases from V and 1 base from J, leaving 11 bases between. The CDR3 covers 15 residues. Germline CDR1 is LNHDA and CDR2 is SQIVND (reference sequence). Written as DNA, the CDR3 is TGTGCCAGTAGTCCGCGGGGTAGGAACACCGGGGAGCTGTTTTTT. It specifies CASSPRGRNTGELFF. The full variable domain, rest sourced from reference TRBV19 and TRBJ2-2, is DGGITQSPKYLFRKEGQNVTLSCEQNLNHDAMYWYRQDPGQGLRLIYYSQIVNDFQKGDIAEGYSVSREKKESFPLTVTSAQKNPTAFYLCASSPRGRNTGELFFGEGSRLTVL.

The table lists this clone with a count of one. The chain uses TRBV7-9 and TRBJ1-5; a weak D match, TRBD1 (5 bases). Per germline, CDR1 SEHNR and CDR2 FQNEAQ (reference sequence). This CDR3 spans 17 amino acids. V lost 3 bases, J lost 3 bases, and 18 bases lay in between. CDR3 DNA sequence: TGTGCCAGCAGCTTGGCCTCAACCCGACAGAACAATCAGCCCCAGCATTTT. Translation gives CASSLASTRQNNQPQHF.

The chain combines TRBV5-1 with TRBJ2-3; D perhaps matches TRBD1 (5 bases). V lost 4 bases and J 2 bases, leaving 11 bases between the germline ends. Germline V gene lookup returns CDR1 SGHRS and CDR2 YFSETQ. The CDR3 length is 14 residues. CDR3 coding DNA: TGCGCCAGCAGCCTCGGACAAGACACAGATACGCAGTATTTT. It encodes CASSLGQDTDTQYF.

The J gene is TRBJ2-5, the V gene TRBV21-1; TRBD1 is the table's D call, not checked against the DNA. TRBV21-1 is termed a pseudogene. The CDR3 spans 18 residues. CDR3 in amino acids: CASSKGRRRQGPAETQYF. The CDR3 nucleotides are TGTGCCAGCAGCAAAGGAAGAAGGCGGCAGGGTCCAGCGGAGACCCAGTACTTC.

CDR3 sequence reads: CASSSGQSDGYTF. CDR3 nucleotide sequence: TGCGCCAGCAGCTCGGGACAGTCCGATGGCTACACCTTC. V gene TRBV5-1 combines with J gene TRBJ1-2, with TRBD1 identical over 7 bases. The CDR3 loop spans 13 amino acids. V trimming: 3 bases; J trimming: 6 bases; junction bases outside the gene matches: 5. CDR1 is SGHRS and CDR2 is YFSETQ in the germline V gene.

The chain recombines TRBV7-2 with TRBJ1-4; 12 bases are shared with TRBD1. CDR3 length: 17 residues. Germline V gene sequence: CDR1 SGHTA, CDR2 FQGNSA. The V gene end was trimmed by 4 bases and the J gene end by 8 bases; junction bases not matched to a gene: 11. The CDR3 sequence: CASSSPSGTGGSEKLFF. CDR3 coding DNA: TGTGCCAGCAGCTCTCCCTCCGGGACAGGGGGCTCCGAAAAACTGTTTTTT. The whole variable domain, filled in from reference TRBV7-2 and TRBJ1-4, reads GAGVSQSPSNKVTEKGKDVELRCDPISGHTALYWYRQSLGQGLEFLIYFQGNSAPDKSGLPSDRFSAERTGGSVSTLTIQRTQQEDSAVYLCASSSPSGTGGSEKLFFGSGTQLSVL.

The chain recombines TRBV30 with TRBJ2-3; 8 bases align to TRBD2. The V gene's germline CDR1 is GTSNPN and CDR2 SVGIG (reference sequence). The CDR3 is 12 residues long. Losses at the gene ends were 5 bases for V and 7 bases for J; bases not matched to a gene: 5. The CDR3 DNA reads as TGTGCCTGGGCGCGGGGGGCCAATACGCAGTATTTT. It specifies CAWARGANTQYF.

Only one count was recorded for this clone. The CDR3 loop is CASSSSTTGVRNEQYF. In nucleotides, the CDR3 is TGTGCCAGCAGTTCTTCCACAACAGGGGTTCGCAACGAGCAGTACTTC. The chain employs TRBV6-5 and TRBJ2-7; 7 bases agree with TRBD1. This CDR3 comprises 16 residues. Unmatched junction bases numbered 14, after V lost 4 bases and J lost 5 bases. CDR1 and CDR2 (germline): MNHEY, SVGAGI.

V is TRBV7-3 and J is TRBJ2-2, with TRBD2 identical over 12 bases. The CDR3 has 18 residues. CDR1 is SGHTA and CDR2 is FQGTGA in the germline V gene. V lost 4 bases to trimming and J lost 6 bases; unmatched junction nucleotides: 12. As DNA, the CDR3 is TGTGCCAGCAGCTCTAGGACTAGCGGGGAGTTTGGGGCCGGGGAGCTGTTTTTT. It translates to CASSSRTSGEFGAGELFF.

The chain joins TRBV4-1 to TRBJ2-1; no clear D. Germline V lookup: CDR1 MGHRA, CDR2 YSYEKL. Trimming removed 6 bases from V and 8 bases from J, with 11 bases in between. The CDR3 has 12 amino acids. CDR3 nucleotides: TGCGCCAGCAGTTTCTTATCCGATGAGCAGTTCTTC. Its protein is CASSFLSDEQFF.

CDR3 coding DNA: TGTGCCAGCAGCTTACAGGGAAACCAAGAGACCCAGTACTTC. As protein: CASSLQGNQETQYF. This chain uses TRBV5-6 with TRBJ2-5; D might be TRBD1 (6 bases). Trimming shortened V by 2 bases and J by 0 bases, and 8 bases separated the two germline ends. Germline CDR1 and CDR2: SGHDT and YYEEEE. This CDR3 is built from 14 residues.

The V gene is TRBV5-6, the J gene TRBJ1-6; TRBD1 agrees at 9 bases. V lost 4 bases and J lost 9; bases outside the gene matches: 5. The germline gives CDR1 SGHDT, CDR2 YYEEEE. This CDR3 has 14 amino acids. The CDR3 DNA reads as TGTGCCAGCAGCCCCGGGACAGGGAGTTCACCCCTCCACTTT. Translated, it gives CASSPGTGSSPLHF.

V gene TRBV11-2 combines with J gene TRBJ1-6; D is possibly TRBD1 (5 bases). The CDR3 spans 15 residues. The ends were cut back, 6 bases at V and 5 bases at J, with 14 bases in the middle. CDR1 and CDR2 (germline): SGHAT, FQNNGV. Here the CDR3 DNA reads TGTGCCAGCAGGGTCTGGGGCGGTAATAATTCACCCCTCCACTTT. This encodes CASRVWGGNNSPLHF.

V is TRBV29-1 and J is TRBJ2-3; 11 bases fit TRBD1. The CDR3 loop spans 14 amino acids. Germline assignment: CDR1 SQVTM and CDR2 ANQGSEA. The ends lost 4 bases at V and 5 bases at J; junction bases unmatched: 5. CDR3 DNA sequence: TGCAGCGTTGGGACAGGGGGCGCGGGAGATACGCAGTATTTT. Amino acids: CSVGTGGAGDTQYF.

V and J are TRBV10-1 and TRBJ2-1; no clear D. The germline CDR1 and CDR2 sequences are WNHNN and SYGVQD (reference sequence). The V end was cut by 7 bases, the J end by 0 bases, with 10 bases between. The CDR3 covers 14 residues. The CDR3 protein is CASNTPSSYNEQFF. CDR3 DNA sequence: TGCGCCAGCAACACCCCCAGCTCCTACAATGAGCAGTTCTTC.

The chain carries TRBV7-9 and TRBJ2-2; D possibly corresponds to TRBD2 (5 bases). The germline V gene encodes CDR1 SEHNR and CDR2 FQNEAQ (reference sequence). The V and J ends lost 0 bases and 6 bases respectively, with 11 bases between them. This CDR3 has 15 residues. The CDR3 DNA sequence: TGTGCCAGCAGCTTAGCCCGGGGTCCGGCCGGGGAGCTGTTTTTT. It yields the protein CASSLARGPAGELFF.

V usage is TRBV27 and J usage is TRBJ1-5, with 8 bases matching TRBD1. This CDR3 region has 16 residues. Looked up from germline, CDR1 is MNHEY and CDR2 is SMNVEV (reference sequence). Trimming cost V 4 bases and J 2 bases; bases outside gene matches: 7. The CDR3 nucleotides are TGTGCCAGCAGTTCGCCGGGACAGGCCGGCAATCAGCCCCAGCATTTT. This sequence encodes CASSSPGQAGNQPQHF.